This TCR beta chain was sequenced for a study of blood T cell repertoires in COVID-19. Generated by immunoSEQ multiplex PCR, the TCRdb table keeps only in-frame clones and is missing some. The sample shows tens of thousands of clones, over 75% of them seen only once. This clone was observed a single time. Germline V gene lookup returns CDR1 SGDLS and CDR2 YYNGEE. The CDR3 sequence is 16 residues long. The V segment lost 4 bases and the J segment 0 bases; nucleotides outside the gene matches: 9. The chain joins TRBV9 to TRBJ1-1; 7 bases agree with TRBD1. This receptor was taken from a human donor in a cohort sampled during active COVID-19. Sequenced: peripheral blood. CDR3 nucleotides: TGTGCCAGCAGCCGGGCCACAGGGGCCATGAACACTGAAGCTTTCTTT. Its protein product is CASSRATGAMNTEAFF.